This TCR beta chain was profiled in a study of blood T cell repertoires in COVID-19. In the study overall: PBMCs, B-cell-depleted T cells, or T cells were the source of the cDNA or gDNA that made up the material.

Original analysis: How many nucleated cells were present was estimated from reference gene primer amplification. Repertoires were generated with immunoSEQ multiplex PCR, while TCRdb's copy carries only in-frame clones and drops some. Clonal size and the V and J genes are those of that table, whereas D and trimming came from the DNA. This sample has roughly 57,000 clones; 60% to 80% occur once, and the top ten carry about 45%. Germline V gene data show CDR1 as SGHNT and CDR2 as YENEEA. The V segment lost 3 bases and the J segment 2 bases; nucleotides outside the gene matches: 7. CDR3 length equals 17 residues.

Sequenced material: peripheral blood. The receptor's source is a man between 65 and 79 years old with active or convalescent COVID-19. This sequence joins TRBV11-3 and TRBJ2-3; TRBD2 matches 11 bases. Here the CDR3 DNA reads TGTGCCAGCAGCTTGGGGGAACTAGCGGGAGCCACAGATACGCAGTATTTT. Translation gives CASSLGELAGATDTQYF.